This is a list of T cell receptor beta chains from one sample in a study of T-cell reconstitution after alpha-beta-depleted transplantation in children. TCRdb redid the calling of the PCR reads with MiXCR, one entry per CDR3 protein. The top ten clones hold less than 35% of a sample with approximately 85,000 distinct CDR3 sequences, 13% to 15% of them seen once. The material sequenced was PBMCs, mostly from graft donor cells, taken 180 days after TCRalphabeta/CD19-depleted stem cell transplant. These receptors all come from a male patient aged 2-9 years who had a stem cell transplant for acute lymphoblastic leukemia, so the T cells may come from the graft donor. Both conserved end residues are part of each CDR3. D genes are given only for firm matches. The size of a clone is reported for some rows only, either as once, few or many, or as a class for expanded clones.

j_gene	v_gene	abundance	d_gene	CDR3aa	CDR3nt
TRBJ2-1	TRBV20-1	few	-	CSARQGGTYNEQFF	TGCAGTGCGAGACAGGGAGGAACCTACAATGAGCAGTTCTTC
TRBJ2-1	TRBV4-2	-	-	CASSPDTFGEQFF	TGTGCCAGCAGCCCCGACACCTTCGGGGAGCAGTTCTTC
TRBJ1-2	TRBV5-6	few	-	CASDNRGYGYTF	TGTGCCAGCGACAATCGTGGCTATGGCTACACCTTC
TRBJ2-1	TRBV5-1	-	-	CASSLEQGWYNEQFF	TGCGCCAGCAGCTTGGAGCAGGGTTGGTACAATGAGCAGTTCTTC
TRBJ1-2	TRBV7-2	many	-	CASSHGGPYGYTF	TGTGCCAGCAGCCACGGAGGGCCCTATGGCTACACCTTC
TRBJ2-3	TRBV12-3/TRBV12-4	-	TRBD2	CASSFRGRVSSGGLDTQYF	TGTGCCAGCAGTTTTAGGGGGAGGGTTTCTAGCGGGGGTCTAGATACGCAGTATTTT
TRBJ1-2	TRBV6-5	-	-	CASSYSYSLPGDGYTF	TGTGCCAGCAGTTACTCGTACAGCTTGCCGGGAGATGGCTACACCTTC
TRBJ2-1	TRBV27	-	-	CASSFGGDEQFF	TGTGCCAGCAGTTTCGGTGGGGATGAGCAGTTCTTC
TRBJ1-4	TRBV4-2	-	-	CASSQDRPGKLFF	TGTGCCAGCAGCCAAGATCGGCCGGGGAAACTGTTTTTT
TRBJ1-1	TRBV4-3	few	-	CASSHGRRGNTEAFF	TGCGCCAGCAGCCACGGCAGACGGGGGAACACTGAAGCTTTCTTT
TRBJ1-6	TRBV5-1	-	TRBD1	CASSLTGVNSPLHF	TGCGCCAGCAGCTTGACAGGGGTCAATTCACCCCTCCACTTT
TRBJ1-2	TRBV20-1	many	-	CSASAGLGYTF	TGCAGTGCTAGTGCCGGTCTTGGCTACACCTTC
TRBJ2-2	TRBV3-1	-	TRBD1	CASSQTRTGGGTGELFF	TGTGCCAGCAGCCAAACCAGGACAGGGGGGGGCACCGGGGAGCTGTTTTTT
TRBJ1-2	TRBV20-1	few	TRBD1	CSPGQGGSYTF	TGCAGTCCAGGACAGGGCGGGAGCTACACCTTC
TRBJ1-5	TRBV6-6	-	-	CASSYKVNQPQHF	TGTGCCAGCAGTTACAAGGTTAATCAGCCCCAGCATTTT
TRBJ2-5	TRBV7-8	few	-	CASTGWGALQETQYF	TGTGCCAGCACCGGGTGGGGGGCCCTACAAGAGACCCAGTACTTC
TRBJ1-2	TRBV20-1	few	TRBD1	CSAKGGGSGYTF	TGCAGTGCTAAAGGGGGCGGGTCTGGCTACACCTTC
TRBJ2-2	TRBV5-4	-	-	CASSMRQPNTGELFF	TGTGCCAGCAGTATGCGACAGCCCAACACCGGGGAGCTGTTTTTT
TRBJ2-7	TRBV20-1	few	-	CSAIPGGLYEQYF	TGCAGTGCCATTCCGGGGGGCCTGTACGAGCAGTACTTC
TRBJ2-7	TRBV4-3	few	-	CASSQERRATGEQYF	TGCGCCAGCAGCCAAGAGCGGAGAGCTACGGGAGAGCAGTACTTC
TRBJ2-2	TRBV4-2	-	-	CASSQERRGRTGELFF	TGTGCCAGCAGCCAAGAGAGAAGGGGTCGGACCGGGGAGCTGTTTTTT
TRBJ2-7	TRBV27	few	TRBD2	CASSSLAGGFSYEQYF	TGTGCCAGCAGTTCCCTAGCGGGGGGCTTCTCCTACGAGCAGTACTTC
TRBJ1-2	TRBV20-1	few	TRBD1	CSASRQGPYGYTF	TGCAGTGCTAGTCGACAGGGCCCCTATGGCTACACCTTC
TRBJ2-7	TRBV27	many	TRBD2	CASSHWTSGREEYEQYF	TGTGCCAGCAGTCATTGGACTAGCGGGAGGGAGGAGTACGAGCAGTACTTC
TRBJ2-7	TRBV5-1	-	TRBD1	CASSLSFPGQGGTEQYF	TGCGCCAGCAGCTTGAGCTTTCCGGGACAGGGCGGTACCGAGCAGTACTTC
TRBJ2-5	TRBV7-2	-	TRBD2	CASSLGGRVGETQYF	TGTGCCAGCAGCTTAGGCGGGAGGGTGGGGGAGACCCAGTACTTC
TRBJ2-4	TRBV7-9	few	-	CASSSRVWGKNIQYF	TGTGCCAGCAGCTCGAGGGTTTGGGGCAAAAACATTCAGTACTTC
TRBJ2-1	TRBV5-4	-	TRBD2	CASSASGGAYVEQFF	TGTGCCAGCAGCGCTAGCGGGGGGGCATACGTTGAGCAGTTCTTC
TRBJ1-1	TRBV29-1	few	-	CSWDPNEGTEAFF	TGCAGCTGGGACCCTAACGAGGGCACTGAAGCTTTCTTT
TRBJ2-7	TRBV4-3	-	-	CASSQEGRGEELYF	TGCGCCAGCAGCCAAGAGGGTAGGGGGGAAGAGCTGTACTTC
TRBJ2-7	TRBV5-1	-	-	CASSPTQGSYEQYF	TGCGCCAGCAGCCCGACTCAGGGTTCCTACGAGCAGTACTTC
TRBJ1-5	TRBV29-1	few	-	CSVGGNSNQPQHF	TGCAGCGTTGGGGGGAATAGCAATCAGCCCCAGCATTTT
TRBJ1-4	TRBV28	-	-	CASSSPGLNEKLFF	TGTGCCAGCAGCTCCCCGGGACTTAATGAAAAACTGTTTTTT
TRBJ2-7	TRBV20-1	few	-	CSAPPPYEQYF	TGCAGTGCTCCCCCCCCTTACGAGCAGTACTTC
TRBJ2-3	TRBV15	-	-	CATSRDKSGLPTTDTQYF	TGTGCCACCAGCAGAGATAAGAGCGGCCTCCCCACCACAGATACGCAGTATTTT
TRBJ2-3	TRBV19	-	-	CASMGAGETDTQYF	TGTGCCAGTATGGGGGCAGGGGAAACAGATACGCAGTATTTT
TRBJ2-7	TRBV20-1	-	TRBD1	CSASPGQGISGQYF	TGCAGTGCTTCACCGGGACAGGGAATAAGCGGGCAGTACTTC
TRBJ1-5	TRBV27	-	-	CASSPRPGSNQPQHF	TGTGCCAGCAGTCCTCGACCCGGTAGCAATCAGCCCCAGCATTTT
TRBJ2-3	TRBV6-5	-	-	CASSSTSPSTDTQYF	TGTGCCAGCAGTTCGACTAGTCCTAGCACAGATACGCAGTATTTT
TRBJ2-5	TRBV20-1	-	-	CSAVTGTVETQYF	TGCAGTGCTGTCACAGGGACGGTGGAGACCCAGTACTTC
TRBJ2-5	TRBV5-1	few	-	CASSFAQETQYF	TGCGCCAGCAGCTTTGCCCAAGAGACCCAGTACTTC